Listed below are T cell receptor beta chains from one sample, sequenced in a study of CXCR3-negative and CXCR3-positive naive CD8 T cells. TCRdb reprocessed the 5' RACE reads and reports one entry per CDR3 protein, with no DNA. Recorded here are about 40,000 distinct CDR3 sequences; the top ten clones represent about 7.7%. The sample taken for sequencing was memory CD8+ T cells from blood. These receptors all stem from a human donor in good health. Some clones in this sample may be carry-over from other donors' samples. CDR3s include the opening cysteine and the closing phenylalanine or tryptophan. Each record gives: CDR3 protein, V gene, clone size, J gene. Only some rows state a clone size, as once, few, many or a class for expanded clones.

CDR3aa: CSARYRDRVLLSYNEQFF
v_gene: TRBV20-1
abundance: NA
j_gene: TRBJ2-1

CDR3aa: CASSSSGRAGELFF
v_gene: TRBV12-3/TRBV12-4
abundance: NA
j_gene: TRBJ2-2

CDR3aa: CASSQALAGGWETQYF
v_gene: TRBV4-1
abundance: NA
j_gene: TRBJ2-5

CDR3aa: CASSLSLQETQYF
v_gene: TRBV7-9
abundance: NA
j_gene: TRBJ2-5

CDR3aa: CASSQDYRGYSNQPQHF
v_gene: TRBV4-3
abundance: NA
j_gene: TRBJ1-5

CDR3aa: CSASGIRGDQNQPQHF
v_gene: TRBV20-1
abundance: NA
j_gene: TRBJ1-5

CDR3aa: CASSQGTGGPINYGYTF
v_gene: TRBV23-1
abundance: NA
j_gene: TRBJ1-2

CDR3aa: CASSSYLGSYEQYF
v_gene: TRBV7-2
abundance: NA
j_gene: TRBJ2-7

CDR3aa: CASSGPRQGDNYGYTF
v_gene: TRBV28
abundance: NA
j_gene: TRBJ1-2

CDR3aa: CASSQISGGDQETQYF
v_gene: TRBV4-1
abundance: NA
j_gene: TRBJ2-5

CDR3aa: CSVPLAGGSYEQYF
v_gene: TRBV29-1
abundance: NA
j_gene: TRBJ2-7

CDR3aa: CASSLQGGTDTQYF
v_gene: TRBV12-3/TRBV12-4
abundance: NA
j_gene: TRBJ2-3

CDR3aa: CASSLAPGGGQPQHF
v_gene: TRBV12-3/TRBV12-4
abundance: NA
j_gene: TRBJ1-5

CDR3aa: CASSTRDRVNSPLHF
v_gene: TRBV7-9
abundance: NA
j_gene: TRBJ1-6

CDR3aa: CASSLDRGGAPSSYNEQFF
v_gene: TRBV11-2
abundance: NA
j_gene: TRBJ2-1

CDR3aa: CASTGTAAYEQYF
v_gene: TRBV6-2/TRBV6-3
abundance: NA
j_gene: TRBJ2-7

CDR3aa: CSVVGAPSTGELFF
v_gene: TRBV29-1
abundance: NA
j_gene: TRBJ2-2

CDR3aa: CASSYSGGSSYNEQFF
v_gene: TRBV6-5
abundance: NA
j_gene: TRBJ2-1

CDR3aa: CASIELGYNEQFF
v_gene: TRBV6-6
abundance: NA
j_gene: TRBJ2-1

CDR3aa: CATCVRQGYEQYF
v_gene: TRBV10-2
abundance: NA
j_gene: TRBJ2-7

CDR3aa: CSARPGGDTGELFF
v_gene: TRBV20-1
abundance: NA
j_gene: TRBJ2-2

CDR3aa: CSVDEGPEAFF
v_gene: TRBV29-1
abundance: NA
j_gene: TRBJ1-1

CDR3aa: CASSLTLAGSYEQYF
v_gene: TRBV28
abundance: NA
j_gene: TRBJ2-7

CDR3aa: CASSPWQGGFESNQPQHF
v_gene: TRBV7-6
abundance: NA
j_gene: TRBJ1-5

CDR3aa: CASNRPGQLSYNEQFF
v_gene: TRBV12-3/TRBV12-4
abundance: NA
j_gene: TRBJ2-1

CDR3aa: CATSRDDWNTEAFF
v_gene: TRBV15
abundance: NA
j_gene: TRBJ1-1

CDR3aa: CASSQDPGGLYGYTF
v_gene: TRBV4-3
abundance: NA
j_gene: TRBJ1-2

CDR3aa: CASGLYGVTDTQYF
v_gene: TRBV6-2/TRBV6-3
abundance: NA
j_gene: TRBJ2-3

CDR3aa: CSAIGSGPEETQYF
v_gene: TRBV20-1
abundance: NA
j_gene: TRBJ2-5

CDR3aa: CSARGSSGGDTGELFF
v_gene: TRBV20-1
abundance: NA
j_gene: TRBJ2-2

CDR3aa: CASSPQVVTERGTLRGTQYF
v_gene: TRBV18
abundance: medium-sized
j_gene: TRBJ2-5

CDR3aa: CSTQTDRDGTPRDYGYTF
v_gene: TRBV20-1
abundance: NA
j_gene: TRBJ1-2

CDR3aa: CASSYAGTGASKNIQYF
v_gene: TRBV6-6
abundance: NA
j_gene: TRBJ2-4

CDR3aa: CASSLGTSGHHEQFF
v_gene: TRBV5-1
abundance: NA
j_gene: TRBJ2-1

CDR3aa: CASTNKNYEQYF
v_gene: TRBV2
abundance: NA
j_gene: TRBJ2-7

CDR3aa: CSVFFRSYEQYF
v_gene: TRBV29-1
abundance: NA
j_gene: TRBJ2-7

CDR3aa: CSARDPYRGRDYGYTF
v_gene: TRBV20-1
abundance: NA
j_gene: TRBJ1-2

CDR3aa: CASSSGGAAVLEQYF
v_gene: TRBV7-2
abundance: NA
j_gene: TRBJ2-7

CDR3aa: CASRSRWPVGRDEQYF
v_gene: TRBV6-2/TRBV6-3
abundance: NA
j_gene: TRBJ2-7

CDR3aa: CSVIPTGSSGEQYF
v_gene: TRBV29-1
abundance: NA
j_gene: TRBJ2-7

CDR3aa: CSANRGPYEQYF
v_gene: TRBV20-1
abundance: NA
j_gene: TRBJ2-7